The rows below give T cell receptor beta chains drawn from one sample of a study of neoadjuvant anti-PD-1 for oral cavity cancer. The data were produced by immunoSEQ multiplex PCR, yet TCRdb's version contains in-frame clones alone and is incomplete. The table includes under 15,000 clones, about 63% detected once. The source was PBMCs, collected before nivolumab (anti-PD-1) treatment. All receptors derive from a person aged 40-85 years with oral cavity squamous cell carcinoma. CDR3s include the opening cysteine and the closing phenylalanine or tryptophan. D genes are given only for firm matches. Some rows mark clone size as missing; the rest say once, few, many or name a class of expanded clone.

>TRBV7-9|TRBJ1-6|-|-
TGTGCCAGCAGCCAAGGGATAAGGGGCTTCGCTTCACCCCTCCACTTT
CASSQGIRGFASPLHF
>TRBV18|TRBJ2-5|-|once
TGTGCCAGCTCACCTCGTCAAGAGACCCAGTACTTC
CASSPRQETQYF
>TRBV27|TRBJ2-1|-|-
TGTGCCAGCAGTCTTACTAGCCGGCATAGCTCCTACAATGAGCAGTTCTTC
CASSLTSRHSSYNEQFF
>TRBV30|TRBJ1-5|-|-
TGTGCCTGGACGGCTATGAGCAATCAGCCCCAGCATTTT
CAWTAMSNQPQHF
>TRBV29-1|TRBJ2-7|-|-
TGCAGCGTTGAATTAGGACAGAATCTCCAGCAGTACTTC
CSVELGQNLQQYF
>TRBV11-3|TRBJ1-4|-|-
TGTGCCAGCAGCGCCCGGACAGACGAATACCCACAACATAATGAAAAACTGTTTTTT
CASSARTDEYPQHNEKLFF
>TRBV30|TRBJ1-1|-|-
TGTGCCTGGAGGACAAACCCAGCTTTCTTT
CAWRTNPAFF
>TRBV9|TRBJ2-5|TRBD2|-
TGTGCCAGCAGCCCCTCAAGGGGAGGGTGGGAGACCCAGTACTTC
CASSPSRGGWETQYF
>TRBV7-8|TRBJ1-1|TRBD1|-
TGTGCCAGCAGCCCGACAGGGTACACTGAAGCTTTCTTT
CASSPTGYTEAFF
>TRBV19|TRBJ1-5|-|few
TGTGCCAGTAGTATTAGAGATAGCAATCAGCCCCAGCATTTT
CASSIRDSNQPQHF
>TRBV7-3|TRBJ2-2|TRBD2|few
TGTGCCAGCAGACTAGCGGGGAACACCGGGGAGCTGTTTTTT
CASRLAGNTGELFF
>TRBV7-9|TRBJ2-1|TRBD1|-
TGTGCCAGCAGCGAGACAGGGAGCTCCTACAATGAGCAGTTCTTC
CASSETGSSYNEQFF
>TRBV2|TRBJ2-1|TRBD2|-
TGTGCCAGCAGTGAGACTAGCGGGAGGATCAATGAGCAGTTCTTC
CASSETSGRINEQFF
>TRBV4-1|TRBJ1-2|-|-
TGCGCCAGCAGCGCCCAGAGGACGGATGACTATGGCTACACCTTC
CASSAQRTDDYGYTF
>TRBV13|TRBJ1-4|TRBD1|few
TGTGCCAGCAGCTTACGACAGGGGAACGAAAAACTGTTTTTT
CASSLRQGNEKLFF
>TRBV19|TRBJ2-2|-|-
TGTGCCAGTAGTATAGGTTTCGGTCTCCCGGACCCCACCGGGGAGCTGTTTTTT
CASSIGFGLPDPTGELFF
>TRBV9|TRBJ1-2|-|few
TGTGCCAGCGGGGCAGCTAACTATGGCTACACCTTC
CASGAANYGYTF
>TRBV5-1|TRBJ2-6|-|-
TGCGCCAGCAGCGAAGGGATGACTGGGGCCAACGTCCTGACTTTC
CASSEGMTGANVLTF
>TRBV7-9|TRBJ2-1|TRBD2|-
TGTGCCAGCAGCTCCTCGGGTAGCGGGGCTTACTACAATGAGCAGTTCTTC
CASSSSGSGAYYNEQFF
>TRBV19|TRBJ2-3|TRBD2|few
TGTGCCAGTAGTTCCCTAGGTAGCGGGGGGTCGACAAATACGCAGTATTTT
CASSSLGSGGSTNTQYF
>TRBV25-1|TRBJ2-1|-|-
TGTGCCAGCACCCGAGGGGGGCACAGCTCCTACAATGAGCAGTTCTTC
CASTRGGHSSYNEQFF
>TRBV6-1|TRBJ2-1|-|-
TGTGCCAGCAGTGAGAGTTTCCCGATCAATGAGCAGTTCTTC
CASSESFPINEQFF
>TRBV11-2|TRBJ2-5|TRBD2|-
TGTGCCAGCAGCCCGGGACTAGCGAAAAGGGGAGAGACCCAGTACTTC
CASSPGLAKRGETQYF
>TRBV5-6|TRBJ2-7|TRBD2|-
TGTGCCAGCAGTTTGCCGGGACTAGGCTACGAGCAGTACTTC
CASSLPGLGYEQYF
>TRBV5-4|TRBJ2-5|-|-
TGTGCCGTCCAAAGGGGCGGAGAGACCCAGTACTTC
CAVQRGGETQYF
>TRBV6-1|TRBJ2-7|TRBD2|-
TGTGCCAGCAGGAAGCGGACTAGCGACGACAACGAGCAGTACTTC
CASRKRTSDDNEQYF
>TRBV6-1|TRBJ1-6|-|-
TGTGCCATAGACCGGGACACAGATTCACCCCTCCACTTT
CAIDRDTDSPLHF
>TRBV2|TRBJ2-1|TRBD2|few
TGTGCCAGCAGTTTAACTAGCGGGGGGTTCGCGGAGCAGTTCTTC
CASSLTSGGFAEQFF
>TRBV7-7|TRBJ2-1|-|-
TGTGCTAGCAGCTTAGCGCCTCGGGGGAACAATGAGCAGTTCTTC
CASSLAPRGNNEQFF
>TRBV11-2|TRBJ2-1|-|-
TGTGCCAGCAGCCAGCTAGACAGATTCTACAATGAGCAGTTCTTC
CASSQLDRFYNEQFF
>TRBV9|TRBJ2-7|TRBD2|-
TGTGCCAGCAGTCCGGGCGGGAGTCCCTACGAGCAGTACTTC
CASSPGGSPYEQYF
>TRBV6-5|TRBJ2-6|-|-
TGTGCCAGCAGTTACTGGCCTGGGGCCAACGTCCTGACTTTC
CASSYWPGANVLTF
>TRBV5-1|TRBJ2-1|TRBD1|-
TGCGCCAGCAGCTTGGCAGGGGGCACCTACAATGAGCAGTTCTTC
CASSLAGGTYNEQFF
>TRBV19|TRBJ2-2|-|few
TGTGCCAGTAGTATACGGGCGGGAAGTGGGCCCGGGGAGCTGTTTTTT
CASSIRAGSGPGELFF
>TRBV5-1|TRBJ1-4|-|-
TGCGCCAGTACTACAGGACCAACTAATGAAAAACTGTTTTTT
CASTTGPTNEKLFF